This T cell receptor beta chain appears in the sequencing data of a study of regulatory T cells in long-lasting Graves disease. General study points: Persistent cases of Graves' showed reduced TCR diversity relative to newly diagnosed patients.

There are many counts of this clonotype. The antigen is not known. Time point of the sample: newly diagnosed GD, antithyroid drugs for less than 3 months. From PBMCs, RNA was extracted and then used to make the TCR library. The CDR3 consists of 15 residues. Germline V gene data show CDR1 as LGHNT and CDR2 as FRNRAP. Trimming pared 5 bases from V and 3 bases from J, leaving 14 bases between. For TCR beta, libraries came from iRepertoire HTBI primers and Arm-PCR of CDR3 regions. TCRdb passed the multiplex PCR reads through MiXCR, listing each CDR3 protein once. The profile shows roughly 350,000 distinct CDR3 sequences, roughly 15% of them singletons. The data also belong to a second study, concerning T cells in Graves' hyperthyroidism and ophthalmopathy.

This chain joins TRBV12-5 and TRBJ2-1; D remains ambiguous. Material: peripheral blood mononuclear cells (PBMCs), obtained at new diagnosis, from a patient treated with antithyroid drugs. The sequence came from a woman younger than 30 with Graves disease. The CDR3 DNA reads TGTGCTAGTGGTCAAAGTTCCGATTTCTACAATGAGCAGTTCTTC. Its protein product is CASGQSSDFYNEQFF.